This T cell receptor (beta chain) was found in a study of T cell repertoires in cytomegalovirus infection. The overall study: Well-studied HLA-B-restricted CMV epitopes were used in the study alongside recently identified HLA-C-restricted ones. Signatures in public TCR beta sequences pointed to both CMV infection and matching HLA type.

This clonotype was seen ten or more times. Its antigen is unidentified. From the reads, TCRdb called clonotypes with MiXCR, one entry per CDR3 protein. Of roughly 280,000 distinct CDR3 sequences in the sample, less than 25% were seen once. CDR3 length equals 15 residues. The germline V and J ends were trimmed by 1 base and 1 base, with 11 bases remaining between them. Germline assignment: CDR1 SGHVS and CDR2 FQNEAQ. Study observations and caveats: The ex vivo response was dominated by HLA-C-restricted CMV-specific TCR beta clonotypes.

The chain uses TRBV7-8 and TRBJ2-7; D may be TRBD1 (6 bases). The sample consisted of cultured PBMCs, taken from culture after CMV antigen stimulation. The receptor's source is a human donor in good health (CMV status not recorded). Some clones in this sample may be carry-over from other donors' samples. Here the CDR3 reads CASSLVTGHSYEQYF. The CDR3 nucleotides read TGTGCCAGCAGCTTAGTGACGGGACATTCCTACGAGCAGTACTTC. The full variable domain, in which reference TRBV7-8 and TRBJ2-7 provide the parts outside the CDR3, is GAGVSQSPRYKVAKRGQDVALRCDPISGHVSLFWYQQALGQGPEFLTYFQNEAQLDKSGLPSDRFFAERPEGSVSTLKIQRTQQEDSAVYLCASSLVTGHSYEQYFGPGTRLTVT.